This entry describes one T cell receptor beta chain. The sample belongs to a study of technical replicates of blood from a few donors. The ends lost 5 bases at V and 2 bases at J; junction bases unmatched: 8. Germline V gene lookup returns CDR1 PRHDT and CDR2 FYEKMQ (reference sequence). This CDR3 is built from 16 residues. Only in-frame clones appear in the TCRdb table, and some are missing; sequencing was by immunoSEQ multiplex PCR. The sample contains approximately 97,000 clones, about 96% of which appear only once. This chain joins TRBV13 and TRBJ2-3, with 9 nucleotides matching TRBD2. The sequencing input was T cells isolated from PBMCs. The receptor was isolated from a human donor in good health. As DNA, the CDR3 is TGTGCCAGCAGCCCTTTCCTAGCGGGACCCACAGATACGCAGTATTTT. Translation: CASSPFLAGPTDTQYF.